This T cell receptor (beta chain) derives from a study of blood T cell repertoires in COVID-19. In the study overall: Samples of COVID-19 (acute and convalescent) were obtained from the United States, Italy and Spain.

The method was immunoSEQ multiplex PCR; TCRdb's version includes in-frame clones alone and lacks a portion of them. The sample has tens of thousands of clones, 80% to 90% seen once; the top ten hold roughly 5%. This CDR3 comprises 13 residues. The V gene lost 8 bases and the J gene lost 7 bases, with 12 bases spanning the gap. In germline, CDR1 is SNHLY, CDR2 FYNNEI. Sequencing used peripheral blood. The V call is TRBV2, the J call TRBJ1-6, with D unclear. The TCR was taken from a man aged 45-60 years with active COVID-19. The CDR3 DNA reads TGTGCCAGCCACGAAGCGAGGAATTCACCCCTCCACTTT. Translated: CASHEARNSPLHF.